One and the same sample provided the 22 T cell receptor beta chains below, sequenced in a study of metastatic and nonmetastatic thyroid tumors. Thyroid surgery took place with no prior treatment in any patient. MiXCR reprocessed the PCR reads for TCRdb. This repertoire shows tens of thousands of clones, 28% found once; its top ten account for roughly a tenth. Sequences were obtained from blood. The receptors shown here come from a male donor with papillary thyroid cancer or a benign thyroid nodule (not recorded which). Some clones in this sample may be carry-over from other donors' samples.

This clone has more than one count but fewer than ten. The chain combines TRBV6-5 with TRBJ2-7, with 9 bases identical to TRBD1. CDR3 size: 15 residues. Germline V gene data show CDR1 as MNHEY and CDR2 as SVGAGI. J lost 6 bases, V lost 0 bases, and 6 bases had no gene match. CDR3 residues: CASSYSTGGGSEQYF. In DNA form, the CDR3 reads TGTGCCAGCAGTTACTCGACAGGGGGTGGAAGCGAGCAGTACTTC.

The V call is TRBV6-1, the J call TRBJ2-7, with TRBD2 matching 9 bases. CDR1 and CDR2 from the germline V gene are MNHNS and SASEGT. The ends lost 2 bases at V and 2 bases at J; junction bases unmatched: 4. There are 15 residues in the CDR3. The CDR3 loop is CASSERGLAAYEQYF. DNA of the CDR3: TGTGCCAGCAGTGAACGGGGACTAGCAGCCTACGAGCAGTACTTC.

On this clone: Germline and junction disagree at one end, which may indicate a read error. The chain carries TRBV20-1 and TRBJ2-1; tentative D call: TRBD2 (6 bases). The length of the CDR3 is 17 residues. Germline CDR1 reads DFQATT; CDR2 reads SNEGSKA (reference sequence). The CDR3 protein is CSARGPVWRASDNEQFF. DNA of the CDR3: TGCAGTGCTAGAGGTCCCGTCTGGAGGGCCTCCGACAATGAGCAGTTCTTC.

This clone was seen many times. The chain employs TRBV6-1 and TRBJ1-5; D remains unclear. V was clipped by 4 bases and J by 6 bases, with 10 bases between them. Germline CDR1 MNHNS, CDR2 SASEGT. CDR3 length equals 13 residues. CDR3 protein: CASSVDRGQPQHF. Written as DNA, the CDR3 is TGTGCCAGCAGTGTTGACCGCGGTCAGCCCCAGCATTTT.

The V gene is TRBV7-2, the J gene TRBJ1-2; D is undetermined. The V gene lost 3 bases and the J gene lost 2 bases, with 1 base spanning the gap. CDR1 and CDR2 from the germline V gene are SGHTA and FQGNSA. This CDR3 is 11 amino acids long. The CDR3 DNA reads TGTGCCAGCAGCTTGAACTATGGCTACACCTTC. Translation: CASSLNYGYTF.

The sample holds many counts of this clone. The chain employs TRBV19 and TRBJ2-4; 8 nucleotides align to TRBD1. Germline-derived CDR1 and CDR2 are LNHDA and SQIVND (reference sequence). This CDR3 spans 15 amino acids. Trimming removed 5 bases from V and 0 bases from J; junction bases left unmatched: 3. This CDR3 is CASSADRGAKNIQYF. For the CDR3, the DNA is TGTGCCAGTAGTGCCGACAGGGGAGCCAAAAACATTCAGTACTTC.

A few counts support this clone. CDR3: CSASPLEYSGGYTF. The CDR3 nucleotides read TGCAGTGCTAGTCCGCTAGAGTATTCGGGTGGCTACACCTTC. This chain links TRBV20-1 with TRBJ1-2; D uncertain. V was cut by 3 bases and J by 7 bases, with 18 bases left in between. This CDR3 is 14 amino acids long. The germline gives CDR1 DFQATT, CDR2 SNEGSKA (reference sequence).

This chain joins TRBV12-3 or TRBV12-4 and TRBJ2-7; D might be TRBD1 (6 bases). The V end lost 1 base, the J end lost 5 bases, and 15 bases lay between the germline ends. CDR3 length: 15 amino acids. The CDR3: CASSLGDKSWDEQYF. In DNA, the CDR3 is TGTGCCAGCAGTTTAGGGGACAAAAGCTGGGACGAGCAGTACTTC.

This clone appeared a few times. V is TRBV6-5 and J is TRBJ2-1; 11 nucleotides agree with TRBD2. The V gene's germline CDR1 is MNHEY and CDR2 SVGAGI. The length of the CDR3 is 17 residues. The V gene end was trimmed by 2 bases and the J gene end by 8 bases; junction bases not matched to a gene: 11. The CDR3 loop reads CASSYLETSGSPHEQFF. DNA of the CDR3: TGTGCCAGCAGTTACCTAGAAACTAGCGGGAGCCCCCATGAGCAGTTCTTC.

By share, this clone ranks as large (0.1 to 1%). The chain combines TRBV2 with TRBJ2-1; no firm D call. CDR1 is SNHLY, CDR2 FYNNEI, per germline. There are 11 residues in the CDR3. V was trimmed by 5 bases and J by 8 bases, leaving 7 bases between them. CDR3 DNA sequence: TGTGCCAGCAGTCAGGTCGATGAGCAGTTCTTC. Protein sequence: CASSQVDEQFF.

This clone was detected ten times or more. Written as DNA, the CDR3 is TGTGCCAGCTCACCTGGCAGGGCTGAGCAGTACTTC. It specifies CASSPGRAEQYF. V usage is TRBV18 and J usage is TRBJ2-7; possible D gene TRBD1, 5 bases. This CDR3 spans 12 amino acids. The germline CDR1 and CDR2 sequences are KGHSH and LQKENI. Trimming pared 3 bases from V and 7 bases from J, leaving 10 bases between. Full variable domain (rest looked up from reference TRBV18 and TRBJ2-7): NAGVMQNPRHLVRRRGQEARLRCSPMKGHSHVYWYRQLPEEGLKFMVYLQKENIIDESGMPKERFSAEFPKEGPSILRIQQVVRGDSAAYFCASSPGRAEQYFGPGTRLTVT.

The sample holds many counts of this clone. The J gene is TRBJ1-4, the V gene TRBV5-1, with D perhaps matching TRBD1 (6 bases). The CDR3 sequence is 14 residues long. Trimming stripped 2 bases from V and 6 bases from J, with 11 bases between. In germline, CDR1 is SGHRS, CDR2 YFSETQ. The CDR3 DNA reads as TGCGCCAGCAGCTTTCAGGGGCAAGATGAAAAACTGTTTTTT. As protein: CASSFQGQDEKLFF.

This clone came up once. The CDR3 DNA follows: TGCGCCAGCAGCTCAGGACAGGTTGGGTTGGGGGAGACCCAGTACTTC. Translation: CASSSGQVGLGETQYF. V gene TRBV5-1 combines with J gene TRBJ2-5; 7 positions match TRBD1. V was clipped by 3 bases and J by 5 bases; unmatched bases: 13. The CDR3 runs 16 residues. Germline-derived CDR1 and CDR2 are SGHRS and YFSETQ.

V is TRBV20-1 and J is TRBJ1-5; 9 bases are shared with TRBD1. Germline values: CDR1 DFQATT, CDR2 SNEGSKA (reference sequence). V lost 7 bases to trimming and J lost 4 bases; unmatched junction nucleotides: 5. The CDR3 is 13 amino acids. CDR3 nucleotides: TGCAGTGTGATAGGACAGGGGAATCAGCCCCAGCATTTT. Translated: CSVIGQGNQPQHF.

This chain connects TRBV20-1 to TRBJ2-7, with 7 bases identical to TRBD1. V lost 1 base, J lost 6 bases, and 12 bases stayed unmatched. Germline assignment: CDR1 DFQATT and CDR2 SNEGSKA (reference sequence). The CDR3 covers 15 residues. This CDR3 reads CSARAPTDRDGEQYF. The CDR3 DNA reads TGCAGTGCTAGAGCTCCCACAGACAGGGACGGCGAGCAGTACTTC.

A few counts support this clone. The CDR3 spells CASRMANTEAFF. The DNA for the CDR3 is TGTGCCAGCAGGATGGCGAACACTGAAGCTTTCTTT. The chain links TRBV6-1 to TRBJ1-1; D gene ambiguous. The V gene's germline CDR1 is MNHNS and CDR2 SASEGT. V dropped 6 bases and J dropped 1 base, with 6 bases sitting between them. This CDR3 contains 12 residues.

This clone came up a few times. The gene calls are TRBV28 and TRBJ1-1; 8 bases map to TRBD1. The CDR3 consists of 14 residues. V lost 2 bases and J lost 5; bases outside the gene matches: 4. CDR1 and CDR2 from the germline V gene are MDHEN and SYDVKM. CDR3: CASSLPRGLTEAFF. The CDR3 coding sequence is TGTGCCAGCAGTTTACCCAGGGGGCTTACTGAAGCTTTCTTT.

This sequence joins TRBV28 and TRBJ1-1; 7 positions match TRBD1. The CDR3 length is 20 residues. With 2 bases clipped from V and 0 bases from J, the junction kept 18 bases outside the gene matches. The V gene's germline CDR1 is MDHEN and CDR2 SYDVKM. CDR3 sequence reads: CASSLSSAWDSYYMNTEAFF. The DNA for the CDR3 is TGTGCCAGCAGTTTAAGCTCTGCGTGGGACAGTTATTATATGAACACTGAAGCTTTCTTT.

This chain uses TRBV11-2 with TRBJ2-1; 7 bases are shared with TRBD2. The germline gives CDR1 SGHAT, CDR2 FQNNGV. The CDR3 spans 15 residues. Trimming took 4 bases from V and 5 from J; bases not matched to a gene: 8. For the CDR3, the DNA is TGTGCCAGCAGCTCATATAGTGGGACTAACAATGAGCAGTTCTTC. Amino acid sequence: CASSSYSGTNNEQFF.

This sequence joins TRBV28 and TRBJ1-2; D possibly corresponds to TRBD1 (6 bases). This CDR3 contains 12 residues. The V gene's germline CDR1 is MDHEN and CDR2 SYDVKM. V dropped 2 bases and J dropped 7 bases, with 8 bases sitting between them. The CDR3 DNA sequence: TGTGCCAGCAGTTTACAGGGGCGTGGCTACACCTTC. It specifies CASSLQGRGYTF.

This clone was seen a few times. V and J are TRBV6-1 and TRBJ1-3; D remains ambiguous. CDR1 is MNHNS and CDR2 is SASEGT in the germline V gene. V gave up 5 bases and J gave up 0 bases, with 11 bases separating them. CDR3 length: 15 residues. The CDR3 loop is CASSSRGLSGNTIYF. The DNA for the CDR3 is TGTGCCAGCAGTTCCCGGGGTCTCTCTGGAAACACCATATATTTT.

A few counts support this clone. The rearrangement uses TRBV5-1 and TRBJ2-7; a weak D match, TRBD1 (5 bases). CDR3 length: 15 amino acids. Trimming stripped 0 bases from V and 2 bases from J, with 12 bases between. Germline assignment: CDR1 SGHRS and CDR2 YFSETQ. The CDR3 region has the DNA TGCGCCAGCAGCTTGGGGGCAGGGTCCCCCTACGAGCAGTACTTC. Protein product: CASSLGAGSPYEQYF.